Detailed here is one T cell receptor (beta chain). Its antigen remains unknown. The assay was immunoSEQ multiplex PCR, and TCRdb's table has in-frame clones only and misses some. The sample has 150,000 to 200,000 clones; about four fifths are singletons. The sample is drawn from a study of cytomegalovirus exposure and HLA in healthy donors. About the research overall: The approximately 130 validation repertoires matched the approximately 700 first-cohort repertoires in platform, a later analysis reported.

Regarding the study as a whole: Researchers reported that a few CMV-associated chains were confirmed in vitro as CMV antigen-specific. In the roughly 120 validation repertoires, a later analysis found that first-cohort TCR clusters tended to co-occur. Rare sequences made up most TCRs, while some public TCRs were found in many donors.

V shed 8 bases and J shed 1 base, with 13 bases lying between them. CDR3 length equals 14 residues. The receptor was derived from a man aged 18-30 years in good health and CMV-seropositive. The chain has TRBV5-3 and TRBJ1-5; no clear D gene. TRBV5-3 is identified as an open reading frame with a role that is uncertain. The specimen sequenced was PBMCs. The CDR3 nucleotides read TGTGCCAGGACCTCGGGAACCAGCAATCAGCCCCAGCATTTT. This codes for CARTSGTSNQPQHF.